This TCR beta chain was observed in a study of blood T cell repertoires in COVID-19 (dated by TCRdb to the early 2020s). Describing the broader study: The collaborator samples originated in the United States, Italy and Spain and spanned the acute and convalescent phases of COVID-19. The prospective study material was composed of cDNA or gDNA derived from T cells, B-cell-depleted T cells, or PBMCs. Subjects who had been exposed to COVID-19, were actively infected with it, or had recovered from it provided the deeply sampled blood TCRbeta repertoires that made up the dataset. The repertoires were made available in a free public database intended to serve as a resource for research on the immune response to SARS-CoV-2. Samples came from the ongoing ImmuneRACE study (first 160 participants) plus 1,254 subjects from 6 global collaborators. Nearly every sample came with metadata listing a de-identified subject ID, COVID-19 status, age in years and sex. Where available, HLA class I and class II types were obtained from metadata supplied by the sample provider rather than from assay-based typing. Results and caveats for the whole study, not just this receptor: The quantity of clinical and demographic metadata differed by source and by participant and was supplied without curation.

V is reduced by 5 bases and J by 7 bases, leaving a spacing of 14 bases between them. The CDR3, cysteine through phenylalanine, is 13 amino acids long. Only the CDR3 part of the read is kept: 39 bases, read in frame from the first base. In the germline V gene, CDR1 corresponds to MNHEY and CDR2 to SVGEGT. Enrolling through a virtual design, the prospective study's participants ranged in age from roughly 18 to 90 years and lived across about two dozen United States geographic areas. Cohort assignment in the prospective study relied on participant-reported clinical history from a screening survey and a study questionnaire. For ImmuneRACE Cohort 3, a participant was defined as recovered based on two consecutive negative NP/OP PCR tests, clearance by a healthcare professional, or resolution of symptoms. Mobile phlebotomists in the prospective study collected whole blood, serum and a nasopharyngeal or oropharyngeal swab from every participant. Over a roughly 2-month period, participants in the prospective study had the option of providing additional blood draws and questionnaires. Before DNA extraction, blood samples from the prospective study were shipped at room temperature or frozen.

TCRbeta CDR3 regions were amplified from genomic DNA by means of the immunoSEQ Assay, a bias-controlled multiplex PCR. The original pipeline was this. The number of nucleated cells in each sample was estimated by amplification of reference gene primers within the assay. To quantify the absolute abundance of each unique TCRbeta CDR3 rearrangement, sequence reads were collapsed and filtered. Productive Simpson clonality was computed per sample as the square root of Simpson's diversity index over productive rearrangements. TCRdb provides this immuneACCESS table in a form limited to in-frame rearrangements. Some clones are lacking; in checked studies, under half of them reflect an unresolved V gene, and why the rest are absent is not known. Clonal size and the V and J genes are those of that table, whereas D and trimming came from the DNA. This sample comprises hundreds of thousands of clones, 82% of them detected only once. 3% to 4% of the sample goes to the ten largest clones.

Points on this clone: Its antigen is still unknown. Per-nucleotide qualities are absent, and no much larger clonotype sits a single base away.

Rearrangement joined TRBV6-2 or TRBV6-3 to TRBJ1-1; TRBD1 is a possible D gene, resting on 5 matching bases. This TCR was recovered from an older woman who had recovered from COVID-19. Sequenced: PBMCs or T cells enriched from blood (not recorded which). The CDR3 region has the sequence CASSDFPRDEAFF. The bases read TGTGCCAGCAGTGATTTCCCCAGGGATGAAGCTTTCTTT.